Sequencing of this T cell receptor beta chain was carried out in a study of PD-1 blockade in mismatch repair-deficient tumors (dated by TCRdb to 2017 to 2019). General notes on the study: Between September 2013 and late 2016, the trial enrolled 86 consecutive patients with approximately 12 types of mismatch repair-deficient cancer, all of whom had received prior treatment and were progressing. Tumor-associated T cell clones in the peripheral blood of patients responding to PD-1 blockade were tracked using deep sequencing of TCR CDR3 regions. The research as a whole found: Tumor-resident clones, often undetectable in blood before treatment, expanded rapidly after pembrolizumab and then contracted, generally before radiologic responses.

For each enrolled patient, mismatch repair deficiency was established using either polymerase chain reaction or immunohistochemistry. A few patients who responded to pembrolizumab therapy underwent TCR sequencing. Pembrolizumab PD-1 blockade was prospectively tested in advanced mismatch repair-deficient cancers, regardless of tissue of origin, in the phase II trial. Peripheral blood T cell samples were gathered serially, both before PD-1 blockade started and at multiple time points afterward. Blood sampling times were reported as weeks after the first pembrolizumab dose. The trim is 6 bases for V and 4 bases for J, with a gap of 10 bases between the germline ends. The CDR3 starts with the cysteine, ends with the phenylalanine, and has 12 residues. The kept DNA is CDR3 alone, 36 bases in frame from the first base. According to the germline V gene (reference sequence), CDR1 reads MNHEY and CDR2 reads SMNVEV.

Receptor libraries were prepared by the immunoSEQ multiplex PCR assay. TCRdb obtained this table from immuneACCESS and retained in-frame rearrangements with V and J assigned. These tables miss some clones; where compared with another copy, unresolved V genes account for less than half of the shortfall, and the remainder is unexplained. This sample holds about 38,000 clones; around 75% were observed only once. The ten largest account for approximately 22% of the sample. As regards this clone: Its specific antigen is unknown. Base quality data are lacking; no much larger clone is found one base away.

This TCR was sampled from an adult with mismatch repair-deficient cancer. The chain uses TRBV27 and TRBJ2-7; the D gene could be TRBD1 or TRBD2, each one agreeing over 5 bases. The sequences come from peripheral blood, collected 4 weeks after starting pembrolizumab. The CDR3 sequence is CASSRGAYEQYF. The bases read TGTGCCAGCAGCCGAGGGGCATACGAGCAGTACTTC.